This entry features one TCR beta chain sequence. Its target is unknown. The sample comes from a study of T cell responses to AZD1222 COVID-19 vaccine. Study-wide findings and caveats: Samples come after the peak T cell response, not at day 14. Among the donors, most were white British and more were female, and clonal diversity was possibly underestimated. There were vaccine-associated CD4 TCRs across spike, dominant at 160-218 and 743-854. Two AZD1222 doses significantly raised spike-specific TCR breadth and depth over controls.

Profiled with immunoSEQ multiplex PCR; TCRdb holds only in-frame clones, not every one. This sample has 170,000 or so clones, with approximately 95% found just once. This sample comprised peripheral blood, obtained 28 days after the second dose of the MenACWY control vaccine. The sequence came from an adult who received the MenACWY meningococcal vaccine as a control.

The CDR3 loop reads CASSESVGANTGELFF. The CDR3 DNA sequence: TGCGCCAGCAGTGAGTCGGTGGGAGCGAACACCGGGGAGCTGTTTTTT. V usage is TRBV10-1 and J usage is TRBJ2-2; D is perhaps TRBD2 (5 bases). This CDR3 is 16 amino acids long. Germline CDR1 is WNHNN and CDR2 is SYGVQD (reference sequence). Trimming stripped 0 bases from V and 0 bases from J, with 8 bases between.